A single TCR beta chain is shown here with its context. At the DNA level, this CDR3 is encoded by other sequences in the same sample as well. The CDR3 extends over 14 amino acids. J lost 4 bases, V lost 3 bases, and 4 bases had no gene match. Per germline, CDR1 DFQATT and CDR2 SNEGSKA (reference sequence). This record comes from a study of blood T cell repertoires in COVID-19. Data came from immunoSEQ multiplex PCR; TCRdb stores just in-frame clones and leaves some out. Here the sample spans tens of thousands of clones, 82% being singletons. The chain couples TRBV20-1 to TRBJ2-1; 9 positions match TRBD2. Sample: peripheral blood. This sequence originates from a woman in her sixties or seventies with acute or convalescent COVID-19. The CDR3 DNA sequence: TGCAGTGCTAGTGCGGGGGGGGTATACAATGAGCAGTTCTTC. It specifies CSASAGGVYNEQFF.